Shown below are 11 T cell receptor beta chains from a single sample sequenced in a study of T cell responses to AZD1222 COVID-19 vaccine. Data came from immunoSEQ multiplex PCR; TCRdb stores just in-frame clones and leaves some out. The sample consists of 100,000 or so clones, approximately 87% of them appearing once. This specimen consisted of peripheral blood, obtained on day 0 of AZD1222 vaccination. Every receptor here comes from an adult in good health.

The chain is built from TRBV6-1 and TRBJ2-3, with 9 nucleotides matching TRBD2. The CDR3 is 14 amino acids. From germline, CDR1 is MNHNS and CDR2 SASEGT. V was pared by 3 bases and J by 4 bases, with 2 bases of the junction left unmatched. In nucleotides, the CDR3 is TGTGCCAGCAGTGATGGCGGGGGGGCAGATACGCAGTATTTT. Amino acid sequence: CASSDGGGADTQYF.

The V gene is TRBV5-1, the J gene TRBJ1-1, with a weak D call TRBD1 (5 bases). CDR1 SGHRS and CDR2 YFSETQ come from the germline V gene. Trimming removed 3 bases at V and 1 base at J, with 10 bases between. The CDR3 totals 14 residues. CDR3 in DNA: TGCGCCAGCAGCTGGGCAACAGGGAACACTGAAGCTTTCTTT. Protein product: CASSWATGNTEAFF.

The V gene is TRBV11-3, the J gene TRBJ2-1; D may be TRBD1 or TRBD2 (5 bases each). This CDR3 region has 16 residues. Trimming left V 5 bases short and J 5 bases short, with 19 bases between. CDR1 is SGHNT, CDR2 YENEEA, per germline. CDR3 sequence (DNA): TGTGCCAGCAGCCGGTCCCGAGCCGGGGCCCACAATGAGCAGTTCTTC. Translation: CASSRSRAGAHNEQFF.

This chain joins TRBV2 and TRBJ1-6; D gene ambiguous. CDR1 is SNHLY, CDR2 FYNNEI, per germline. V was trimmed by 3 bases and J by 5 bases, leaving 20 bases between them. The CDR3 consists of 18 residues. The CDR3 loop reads CASSDPGSSLYDNSPLHF. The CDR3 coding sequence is TGTGCCAGCAGTGACCCCGGGAGCAGCTTGTACGATAATTCACCCCTCCACTTT.

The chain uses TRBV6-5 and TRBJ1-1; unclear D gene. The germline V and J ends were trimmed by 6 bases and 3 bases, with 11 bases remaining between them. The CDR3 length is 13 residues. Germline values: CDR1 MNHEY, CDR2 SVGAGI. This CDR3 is CASSSERDTEAFF. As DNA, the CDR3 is TGTGCCAGCAGCTCCGAACGGGACACTGAAGCTTTCTTT.

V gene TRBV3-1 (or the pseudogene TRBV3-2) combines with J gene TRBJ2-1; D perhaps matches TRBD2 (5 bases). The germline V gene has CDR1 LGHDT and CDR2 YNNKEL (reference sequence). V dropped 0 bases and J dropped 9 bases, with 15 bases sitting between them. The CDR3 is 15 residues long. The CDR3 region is CASSQDFGVVREQFF. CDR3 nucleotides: TGTGCCAGCAGCCAAGATTTCGGGGTAGTACGTGAGCAGTTCTTC.

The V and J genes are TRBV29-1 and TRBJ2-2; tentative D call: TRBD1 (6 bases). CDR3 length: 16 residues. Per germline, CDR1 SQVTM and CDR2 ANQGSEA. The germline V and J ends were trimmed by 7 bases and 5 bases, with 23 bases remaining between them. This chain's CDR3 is CSARKTQGTLTGELFF. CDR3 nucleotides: TGCAGCGCCCGAAAAACACAGGGTACACTGACCGGGGAGCTGTTTTTT.

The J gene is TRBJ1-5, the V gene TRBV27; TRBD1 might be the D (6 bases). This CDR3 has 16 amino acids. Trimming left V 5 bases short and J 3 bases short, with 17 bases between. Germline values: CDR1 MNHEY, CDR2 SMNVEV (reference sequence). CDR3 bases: TGTGCCAGCAGTGCTTATCCCCAGGGGCCCAATCAGCCCCAGCATTTT. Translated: CASSAYPQGPNQPQHF.

The CDR3 region has the DNA TGCAGTGCTAGGGCCTGGGAAAAACTGTTTTTT. Translating it yields CSARAWEKLFF. This chain links TRBV20-1 with TRBJ1-4; D ambiguous. The CDR3 is 11 residues long. Germline V gives CDR1 DFQATT, CDR2 SNEGSKA (reference sequence). Between the trimmed V and J ends, which lost 3 bases and 8 bases, there was a span of 7 bases.

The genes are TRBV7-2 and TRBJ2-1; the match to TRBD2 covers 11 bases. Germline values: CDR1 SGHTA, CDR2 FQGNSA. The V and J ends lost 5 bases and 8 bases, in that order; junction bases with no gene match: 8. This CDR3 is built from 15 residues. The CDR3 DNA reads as TGTGCCAGCAGCCTTAGCGGGGGGGCCGAGTATGAGCAGTTCTTC. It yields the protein CASSLSGGAEYEQFF.

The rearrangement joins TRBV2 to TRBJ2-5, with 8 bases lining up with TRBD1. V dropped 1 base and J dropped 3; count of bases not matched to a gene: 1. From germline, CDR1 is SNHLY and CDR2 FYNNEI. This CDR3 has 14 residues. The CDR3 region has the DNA TGTGCCAGCAGTGAAGGGACAGGGAAAGAGACCCAGTACTTC. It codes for CASSEGTGKETQYF. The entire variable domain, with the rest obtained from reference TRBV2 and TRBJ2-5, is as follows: EPEVTQTPSHQVTQMGQEVILRCVPISNHLYFYWYRQILGQKVEFLVSFYNNEISEKSEIFDDQFSVERPDGSNFTLKIRSTKLEDSAMYFCASSEGTGKETQYFGPGTRLLVL.